The rows below give T cell receptor beta chains drawn from one sample of a study of shared clonotypes between healthy human individuals. Only in-frame clones appear in the TCRdb table, and some are missing; sequencing was by immunoSEQ multiplex PCR. The sample has around 2,000,000 clones, about 95% seen once; the top ten hold 0.9% to 1.3%. The sample consisted of naive CD8+ T cells sorted from blood. All receptors derive from a young man in good health. Both conserved end residues are part of each CDR3. D genes are given only for firm matches. Where a row states a size, it is once, few, many or the class of an expanded clone; other rows omit it.

TRBJ2-2	TRBV2	NA	NA	CASGTPTAGELFF	TGTGCCAGTGGGACACCTACCGCCGGGGAGCTGTTTTTT
TRBJ1-5	TRBV6-1	NA	TRBD1	CASSEMTGGQPQHF	TGTGCCAGCAGTGAGATGACAGGGGGGCAGCCCCAGCATTTT
TRBJ2-3	TRBV15	NA	NA	CATSSQDTDTQYF	TGTGCCACCAGCAGCCAGGACACAGATACGCAGTATTTT
TRBJ2-2	TRBV6-5	few	NA	CASSFSDTGELFF	TGTGCCAGCAGTTTTTCGGATACCGGGGAGCTGTTTTTT
TRBJ1-5	TRBV6-6	NA	NA	CASSEAQDSNQPQHF	TGTGCCAGCAGCGAGGCCCAGGATAGCAATCAGCCCCAGCATTTT
TRBJ1-2	TRBV4-2	few	NA	CASSQVEDSNYGYTF	TGTGCCAGCAGCCAAGTTGAGGATAGCAACTATGGCTACACCTTC
TRBJ2-7	TRBV15	NA	NA	CATSASPGHERYEQYF	TGTGCCACCAGCGCTTCTCCAGGGCATGAACGGTACGAGCAGTACTTC
TRBJ2-3	TRBV30	NA	NA	CAWSRDSPGPTDTQYF	TGTGCCTGGAGTAGAGATAGCCCAGGCCCCACAGATACGCAGTATTTT
TRBJ1-1	TRBV7-2	NA	NA	CASSFLFGDTEAFF	TGTGCCAGCAGCTTCCTCTTCGGGGATACTGAAGCTTTCTTT
TRBJ1-5	TRBV28	NA	NA	CAEGENQPQHF	TGTGCCGAAGGGGAGAATCAGCCCCAGCATTTT
TRBJ2-5	TRBV7-9	NA	NA	CASSPLTGEVGQETQYF	TGTGCCAGCAGCCCCCTCACAGGGGAGGTAGGCCAAGAGACCCAGTACTTC
TRBJ1-2	TRBV6-1	NA	NA	CASSEGTASIYGYTF	TGTGCCAGCAGTGAAGGGACAGCCAGTATCTATGGCTACACCTTC
TRBJ2-1	TRBV7-8	NA	TRBD1	CATNPGQVNEQFF	TGTGCCACCAACCCGGGACAGGTCAATGAGCAGTTCTTC
TRBJ2-5	TRBV27	NA	NA	CASRPEVAGKETQYF	TGTGCCAGCAGACCAGAAGTGGCAGGGAAAGAGACCCAGTACTTC
TRBJ1-1	TRBV5-6	NA	TRBD1	CASSLLEGQVGTEAFF	TGTGCCAGCAGCTTGCTCGAGGGACAGGTGGGCACTGAAGCTTTCTTT
TRBJ2-1	TRBV30	NA	TRBD1	CAGTDYNEQFF	TGTGCCGGGACAGATTACAATGAGCAGTTCTTC
TRBJ2-7	TRBV5-4	NA	NA	CASSYDSPTDEQYF	TGTGCCAGCAGCTACGACAGCCCGACCGACGAGCAGTACTTC
TRBJ2-7	TRBV19	once	TRBD1	CASSQGQGYEQYF	TGTGCCAGTAGTCAGGGACAGGGATACGAGCAGTACTTC
TRBJ2-1	TRBV11-2	NA	TRBD2	CASSFPREREKELNEQFF	TGTGCCAGCAGCTTTCCAAGAGAGCGGGAGAAGGAATTGAATGAGCAGTTCTTC
TRBJ2-7	TRBV9	NA	TRBD2	CASSVGGGTYEQYF	TGTGCCAGCAGCGTTGGCGGGGGAACCTACGAGCAGTACTTC
TRBJ2-1	TRBV7-9	NA	NA	CASSLTWGPYNEQFF	TGTGCCAGCAGCTTAACCTGGGGCCCCTACAATGAGCAGTTCTTC
TRBJ1-2	TRBV5-1	NA	NA	CASSLERGARGYTF	TGCGCCAGCAGCTTGGAAAGGGGCGCGAGGGGCTACACCTTC
TRBJ2-6	TRBV29-1	NA	NA	CSVEEEGTGANVLTF	TGCAGCGTTGAAGAGGAAGGGACCGGGGCCAACGTCCTGACTTTC
TRBJ2-7	TRBV4-1	NA	NA	CASSQKQGIYEQYF	TGCGCCAGCAGCCAGAAACAGGGAATCTACGAGCAGTACTTC
TRBJ2-1	TRBV7-9	NA	NA	CASSLYALKEGSNEQFF	TGTGCCAGCAGCTTATACGCCTTAAAGGAGGGAAGCAATGAGCAGTTCTTC
TRBJ2-1	TRBV7-9	NA	NA	CASSFTGVDEQFF	TGTGCCAGCAGCTTTACCGGAGTTGATGAGCAGTTCTTC
TRBJ1-1	TRBV6-1	NA	NA	CASSVGGTEAFF	TGTGCCAGCAGTGTTGGGGGGACTGAAGCTTTCTTT
TRBJ1-6	TRBV7-9	once	NA	CASSPVAGNSPLHF	TGTGCCAGCAGCCCTGTGGCAGGGAACTCACCCCTCCACTTT
TRBJ2-7	TRBV27	NA	TRBD2	CASSSLLAGVDEQYF	TGTGCCAGCAGTTCCCTCTTAGCGGGAGTCGACGAGCAGTACTTC
TRBJ2-7	TRBV28	NA	TRBD1	CASSPLRDRVYEQYF	TGTGCCAGCAGTCCTCTCCGGGACAGGGTCTACGAGCAGTACTTC
TRBJ2-7	TRBV7-9	once	TRBD1	CASSLGRDSSYEQYF	TGTGCCAGCAGCTTAGGCCGGGACAGCTCCTACGAGCAGTACTTC
TRBJ2-5	TRBV5-4	NA	TRBD2	CASSSPSSGDQETQYF	TGTGCCAGCAGCTCACCCTCTAGCGGGGACCAAGAGACCCAGTACTTC
TRBJ1-2	TRBV27	once	TRBD1	CASSLDPGQGLYGYTF	TGTGCCAGCAGCCTTGATCCGGGACAGGGACTCTATGGCTACACCTTC
TRBJ1-2	TRBV5-1	NA	TRBD1	CASSNDREGYGYTF	TGCGCCAGCAGCAACGACAGGGAGGGATATGGCTACACCTTC
TRBJ2-7	TRBV5-1	NA	NA	CASSPEEVSYEQYF	TGCGCCAGCAGCCCCGAGGAGGTCTCCTACGAGCAGTACTTC
TRBJ2-3	TRBV15	NA	TRBD2	CATSRVLPAGGADTQYF	TGTGCCACCAGCAGAGTTCTACCTGCGGGGGGCGCAGATACGCAGTATTTT
TRBJ1-6	TRBV2	NA	NA	CASSHTGSDSPLHF	TGTGCCAGCAGCCATACAGGGAGCGACTCACCCCTCCACTTT
TRBJ2-3	TRBV2	once	TRBD2	CASLGLAGEGGTDTQYF	TGTGCCAGCCTGGGACTAGCGGGAGAAGGAGGGACAGATACGCAGTATTTT
TRBJ1-6	TRBV9	NA	NA	CASSVEGTGNPNSPLHF	TGTGCCAGCAGCGTAGAGGGTACAGGGAACCCCAATTCACCCCTCCACTTT
TRBJ2-3	TRBV9	NA	NA	CASSVDPGPATDTQYF	TGTGCCAGCAGCGTAGACCCGGGCCCAGCCACAGATACGCAGTATTTT
TRBJ2-1	TRBV27	NA	NA	CASSLSRWDEQFF	TGTGCCAGCAGTTTATCCCGTTGGGACGAGCAGTTCTTC
TRBJ2-1	TRBV29-1	NA	NA	CSVDLVRDPYNEQFF	TGCAGCGTTGATCTTGTCCGGGACCCATACAATGAGCAGTTCTTC
TRBJ1-1	TRBV6-1	NA	NA	CASSGQLNTEAFF	TGTGCCAGCAGCGGACAATTGAACACTGAAGCTTTCTTT
TRBJ2-2	TRBV25-1	NA	TRBD1	CASSEYRGPDTGELFF	TGTGCCAGCAGTGAATACAGGGGGCCCGACACCGGGGAGCTGTTTTTT
TRBJ2-7	TRBV5-8	NA	TRBD1	CASGQGSGYEQYF	TGTGCCAGCGGACAGGGGTCGGGGTACGAGCAGTACTTC
TRBJ2-7	TRBV5-6	NA	NA	CASSLGGGYYEQYF	TGTGCCAGCAGCTTGGGCGGGGGCTACTACGAGCAGTACTTC
TRBJ2-2	TRBV19	NA	NA	CASSIVAGGELFF	TGTGCCAGTAGTATTGTCGCGGGCGGGGAGCTGTTTTTT
TRBJ2-7	TRBV7-9	NA	TRBD2	CASSPKRDGSYEQYF	TGTGCCAGCAGCCCTAAGCGGGATGGCTCCTACGAGCAGTACTTC
TRBJ1-2	TRBV27	NA	NA	CASSLGGSNGYTF	TGTGCCAGCAGTTTAGGAGGAAGTAATGGCTACACCTTC
TRBJ2-3	TRBV7-9	NA	TRBD1	CASSLGDRLKGNTDTQYF	TGTGCCAGCAGCTTAGGGGACAGACTCAAAGGTAACACAGATACGCAGTATTTT
TRBJ1-3	TRBV6-1	NA	TRBD1	CASSEGTGVSGNTIYF	TGTGCCAGCAGTGAAGGTACAGGGGTCTCTGGAAACACCATATATTTT
TRBJ2-1	TRBV4-3	NA	TRBD1	CASSQYGQALNEQFF	TGCGCCAGCAGCCAGTACGGACAGGCCCTTAATGAGCAGTTCTTC
TRBJ2-7	TRBV6-5	NA	NA	CASSKGLSYEQYF	TGTGCCAGCAGTAAAGGACTGAGTTACGAGCAGTACTTC
TRBJ2-7	TRBV27	few	NA	CASSYRDSYEQYF	TGTGCCAGCAGTTACAGAGACTCCTACGAGCAGTACTTC
TRBJ2-7	TRBV11-2	NA	TRBD1	CASSLDRGSYEQYF	TGTGCCAGCAGCTTGGACAGGGGTTCCTACGAGCAGTACTTC
TRBJ2-1	TRBV5-6	NA	TRBD2	CASSSGGAHNEQFF	TGTGCCAGCAGTAGCGGGGGGGCTCACAATGAGCAGTTCTTC
TRBJ2-7	TRBV27	NA	TRBD2	CATSLAGGHYEQYF	TGTGCCACCTCCTTAGCGGGGGGCCATTACGAGCAGTACTTC
TRBJ1-2	TRBV7-9	NA	NA	CASSTDTNYGYTF	TGTGCCAGCAGCACCGACACTAACTATGGCTACACCTTC
TRBJ2-7	TRBV6-5	once	NA	CASSYHDGNYEQYF	TGTGCCAGCAGTTACCATGACGGGAACTACGAGCAGTACTTC